The 12 T cell receptor beta chains below all came from one sample that was sequenced in a study of T cell responses to AZD1222 COVID-19 vaccine. Method: immunoSEQ multiplex PCR; TCRdb's copy keeps in-frame clones and lacks some. The sample has about 94,000 clones, 88% seen once. The specimen comprised peripheral blood, sampled on day 0 of AZD1222 vaccination. The receptors shown here come from an adult in good health.

This chain links TRBV6-2 or TRBV6-3 with TRBJ1-5; D uncertain. Trimming stripped 0 bases from V and 6 bases from J, with 15 bases between. Germline CDR1 MNHEY, CDR2 SVGEGT. CDR3 length: 16 amino acids. The CDR3 sequence: CASSYSYRGKSQPQHF. Here the CDR3 DNA reads TGTGCCAGCAGTTACTCCTATCGGGGAAAGAGTCAGCCCCAGCATTTT.

The genes are TRBV4-1 and TRBJ1-6; D is ambiguous. Deletions cut 0 bases from V and 0 bases from J, with 12 bases between. Germline CDR1 MGHRA, CDR2 YSYEKL. The CDR3 has 18 amino acids. As DNA, the CDR3 is TGCGCCAGCAGCCAAGACGGTTTGAGGAGCTCCTATAATTCACCCCTCCACTTT. It specifies CASSQDGLRSSYNSPLHF.

The chain employs TRBV6-5 and TRBJ1-2; tentative D call: TRBD1 (6 bases). V lost 2 bases and J 4 bases, leaving 14 bases between the germline ends. The germline CDR1 and CDR2 sequences are MNHEY and SVGAGI. This CDR3 spans 15 amino acids. The CDR3 loop reads CASSYRGRGSYGYTF. The CDR3 nucleotides are TGTGCCAGCAGTTACAGAGGCAGGGGTTCCTATGGCTACACCTTC.

This chain connects TRBV4-1 to TRBJ2-7; the match to TRBD2 covers 9 bases. The CDR3 loop spans 14 amino acids. Germline V gene lookup returns CDR1 MGHRA and CDR2 YSYEKL. Losses at the gene ends were 1 base for V and 7 bases for J; bases not matched to a gene: 5. DNA of the CDR3: TGCGCCAGCAGCCAAGGGCTAGCGGGGAATGAGCAGTACTTC. Its protein is CASSQGLAGNEQYF.

This clone appeared once. The rearrangement joins TRBV19 to TRBJ1-5, with TRBD1 matching 7 bases. CDR3 size: 15 residues. The V gene's germline CDR1 is LNHDA and CDR2 SQIVND (reference sequence). J gave up 4 bases and V 4 bases, and 7 bases lay outside the gene matches. CDR3 DNA sequence: TGTGCCAGTAGTACCCTCGACAGGGCAAATCAGCCCCAGCATTTT. This gives the protein CASSTLDRANQPQHF.

The chain links TRBV12-2 to TRBJ1-3. TRBV12-2 counts as a pseudogene. CDR3 length equals 15 residues. CDR3 protein: CASRPPRDSGNTIYF. CDR3 nucleotide sequence: TGTGCAAGTCGCCCCCCAAGGGACTCTGGAAACACCATATATTTT.

This clone is termed medium-sized. V is TRBV11-2 and J is TRBJ1-3, with TRBD1 identical over 7 bases. CDR1 is SGHAT, CDR2 FQNNGV, per germline. After removal of 5 bases from V and 0 bases from J, the junction contained 10 bases not matched to a gene. The CDR3 is 17 residues long. The CDR3 region has the DNA TGTGCCAGCAGCCGAATCCCGGGACAGTTCTCTGGAAACACCATATATTTT. This sequence encodes CASSRIPGQFSGNTIYF.

V gene TRBV19 combines with J gene TRBJ2-7, with D perhaps matching TRBD2 (5 bases). Looked up from germline, CDR1 is LNHDA and CDR2 is SQIVND (reference sequence). V lost 3 bases, J lost 3 bases, and 12 bases lay in between. The CDR3 runs to 14 residues. CDR3 amino acids: CASSIGITGYEQYF. CDR3 bases: TGTGCCAGTAGTATCGGGATAACGGGCTACGAGCAGTACTTC.

The chain uses TRBV5-5 and TRBJ2-7; D remains unclear. The germline V and J ends were trimmed by 1 base and 2 bases, with 10 bases remaining between them. The CDR3 has 14 amino acids. Per the germline V gene, CDR1 is SGHKS and CDR2 is YYEKEE (reference sequence). CDR3 coding DNA: TGTGCCAGCAGCTTGCTCCCTCTAACCTACGAGCAGTACTTC. Protein: CASSLLPLTYEQYF.

The chain has TRBV19 and TRBJ1-2; weak D call: TRBD1 (6 bases). Germline V gives CDR1 LNHDA, CDR2 SQIVND (reference sequence). CDR3 length equals 15 residues. The germline V and J ends were trimmed by 5 bases and 4 bases, with 17 bases remaining between them. The CDR3 nucleotides are TGTGCCAGTAGTCCACAGGGCCAACTCGGCTATGGCTACACCTTC. It yields the protein CASSPQGQLGYGYTF.

The rearrangement joins TRBV7-2 to TRBJ2-3, with D unresolved. Trimming left V 1 base short and J 3 bases short, with 14 bases between. This CDR3 contains 16 residues. The germline V gene encodes CDR1 SGHTA and CDR2 FQGNSA. The CDR3 sequence is CASSLETLVTTDTQYF. The CDR3 coding sequence is TGTGCCAGCAGCTTAGAGACATTAGTAACGACAGATACGCAGTATTTT.

This rearrangement joins TRBV5-1 to TRBJ2-3; D is undetermined. Germline V gives CDR1 SGHRS, CDR2 YFSETQ. The CDR3 has 14 residues. V lost 4 bases to trimming and J lost 12 bases, with 21 bases between them. The CDR3 reads CASSPGTGPRRQYF. CDR3 in DNA: TGCGCCAGCAGCCCAGGAACCGGGCCCCGCCGTCAGTATTTT. Filled out from reference TRBV5-1 and TRBJ2-3, the complete variable domain reads KAGVTQTPRYLIKTRGQQVTLSCSPISGHRSVSWYQQTPGQGLQFLFEYFSETQRNKGNFPGRFSGRQFSNSRSEMNVSTLELGDSALYLCASSPGTGPRRQYFGPGTRLTVL.